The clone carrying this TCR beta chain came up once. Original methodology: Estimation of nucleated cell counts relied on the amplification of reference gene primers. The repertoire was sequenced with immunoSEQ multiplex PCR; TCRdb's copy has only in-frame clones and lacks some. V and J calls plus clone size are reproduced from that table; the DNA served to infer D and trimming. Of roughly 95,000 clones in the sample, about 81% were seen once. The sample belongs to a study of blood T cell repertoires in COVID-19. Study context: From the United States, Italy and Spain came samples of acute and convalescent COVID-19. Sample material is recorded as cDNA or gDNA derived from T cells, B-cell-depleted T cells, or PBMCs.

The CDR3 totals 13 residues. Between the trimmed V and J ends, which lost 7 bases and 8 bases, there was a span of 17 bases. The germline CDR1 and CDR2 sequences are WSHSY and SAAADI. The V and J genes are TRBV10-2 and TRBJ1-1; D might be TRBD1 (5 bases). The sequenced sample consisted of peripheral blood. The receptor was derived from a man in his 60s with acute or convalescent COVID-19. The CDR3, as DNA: TGCGCCAGCAAAGGGGAGCCCCGGGGGGAAGCTTTCTTT. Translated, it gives CASKGEPRGEAFF.